These T cell receptor beta chains were read from a single sample in a study of cytomegalovirus exposure and HLA in healthy donors. Repertoires were generated with immunoSEQ multiplex PCR, while TCRdb's copy carries only in-frame clones and drops some. The data show roughly 240,000 clones, 80% to 90% seen once. Sequencing used PBMCs. All receptors derive from a man between 18 and 35 years old in good health and CMV-seronegative. CDR3s include the opening cysteine and the closing phenylalanine or tryptophan. Each record gives: V gene, clone size, J gene, D gene, CDR3 DNA, CDR3 protein. The D gene is left open where the match is weak. Size values are once, few and many counts, or a class for expanded clones, and some rows have none.

V gene: TRBV27; clone size: .; J gene: TRBJ2-7; D gene: TRBD1; CDR3 DNA: TGTGCCAGCAGTCCCCTCTACTCACCGGACAGGGGGACCTACGAGCAGTACTTC; CDR3 protein: CASSPLYSPDRGTYEQYF
V gene: TRBV7-9; clone size: .; J gene: TRBJ2-1; D gene: .; CDR3 DNA: TGTGCCAGCAGCTTAGCCGGGGGCAATGAGCAGTTCTTC; CDR3 protein: CASSLAGGNEQFF
V gene: TRBV4-2; clone size: once; J gene: TRBJ2-1; D gene: TRBD1; CDR3 DNA: TGTGCCAGCAGCCCAAACAGGGGCCCTGCGATGAAGCAGTTCTTC; CDR3 protein: CASSPNRGPAMKQFF
V gene: TRBV28; clone size: .; J gene: TRBJ2-3; D gene: TRBD2; CDR3 DNA: TGTGCCAGCCACGTCGGGGGGGGGTCTAGCACAGATACGCAGTATTTT; CDR3 protein: CASHVGGGSSTDTQYF
V gene: TRBV10-1; clone size: .; J gene: TRBJ2-7; D gene: TRBD2; CDR3 DNA: TGCGCCAGCTCCCGGGGGGGATCAGAGCAGTACTTC; CDR3 protein: CASSRGGSEQYF
V gene: TRBV28; clone size: .; J gene: TRBJ1-4; D gene: .; CDR3 DNA: TGTGCCAGCAGTCCGAAAGGACACCCTAATGAAAAACTGTTTTTT; CDR3 protein: CASSPKGHPNEKLFF
V gene: TRBV27; clone size: .; J gene: TRBJ2-5; D gene: TRBD1; CDR3 DNA: TGTGCCAGCAGTCCCGGGACAGGACCTCAAGAGACCCAGTACTTC; CDR3 protein: CASSPGTGPQETQYF
V gene: TRBV2; clone size: .; J gene: TRBJ2-5; D gene: TRBD1; CDR3 DNA: TGTGCCAGCAGCCCCAGTAGGACAGGGGGCGAAGAGACCCAGTACTTC; CDR3 protein: CASSPSRTGGEETQYF
V gene: TRBV19; clone size: .; J gene: TRBJ2-3; D gene: .; CDR3 DNA: TGTGCCAGTAGTATACCGAGGACAGGCACAGATACGCAGTATTTT; CDR3 protein: CASSIPRTGTDTQYF
V gene: TRBV18; clone size: .; J gene: TRBJ2-7; D gene: TRBD1; CDR3 DNA: TGTGCCAGCTCACCAACTACAGGGGGCTTGGGCGAGCAGTACTTC; CDR3 protein: CASSPTTGGLGEQYF
V gene: TRBV6-5; clone size: once; J gene: TRBJ2-7; D gene: TRBD2; CDR3 DNA: TGTGCCAGCATCACCGGGGGGTCGGCCTACGAGCAGTACTTC; CDR3 protein: CASITGGSAYEQYF
V gene: TRBV27; clone size: .; J gene: TRBJ1-1; D gene: .; CDR3 DNA: TGTGCCAGCAGTTTCCAGGGATTCGGAACTGAAGCTTTCTTT; CDR3 protein: CASSFQGFGTEAFF
V gene: TRBV7-2; clone size: many; J gene: TRBJ2-3; D gene: TRBD1; CDR3 DNA: TGTGCCAGCAGCTCCCGACAGGGGGATACGCAGTATTTT; CDR3 protein: CASSSRQGDTQYF
V gene: TRBV7-2; clone size: .; J gene: TRBJ1-4; D gene: .; CDR3 DNA: TGTGCCAGCAGCTTACGACAGCTTAATGAAAAACTGTTTTTT; CDR3 protein: CASSLRQLNEKLFF
V gene: TRBV9; clone size: .; J gene: TRBJ2-3; D gene: TRBD2; CDR3 DNA: TGTGCCAGCAGCGTAGTGGCGGGAGACACAGATACGCAGTATTTT; CDR3 protein: CASSVVAGDTDTQYF
V gene: TRBV6-1; clone size: .; J gene: TRBJ2-6; D gene: .; CDR3 DNA: TGTGCCAGCAGTGAAATCGGGGGGGCCAACGTCCTGACTTTC; CDR3 protein: CASSEIGGANVLTF
V gene: TRBV27; clone size: .; J gene: TRBJ2-1; D gene: TRBD2; CDR3 DNA: TGTGCCAGCAGTTTAAGGTCTACGGGGCGGGGGGGCGTCTGGAATGAGCAGTTCTTC; CDR3 protein: CASSLRSTGRGGVWNEQFF
V gene: TRBV18; clone size: .; J gene: TRBJ1-5; D gene: TRBD1; CDR3 DNA: TGTGCCAGCTCACAAAGACAGGGGGGAAGCAATCAGCCCCAGCATTTT; CDR3 protein: CASSQRQGGSNQPQHF
V gene: TRBV11-2; clone size: .; J gene: TRBJ1-1; D gene: .; CDR3 DNA: TGTGCCAGCAGCCCGACAGAGAACACTGAAGCTTTCTTT; CDR3 protein: CASSPTENTEAFF
V gene: TRBV7-2; clone size: .; J gene: TRBJ1-4; D gene: .; CDR3 DNA: TGTGCCAGCAGCTTTACAGGGTCGGACGAAAAACTGTTTTTT; CDR3 protein: CASSFTGSDEKLFF
V gene: TRBV7-2; clone size: .; J gene: TRBJ2-6; D gene: .; CDR3 DNA: TGTGCCAGCAGTCCCCAGGGGGGGGCCAACGTCCTGACTTTC; CDR3 protein: CASSPQGGANVLTF